What follows are 15 T cell receptor beta chains derived from one specimen sequenced in a study of T-cell memory formation after mild COVID-19. TCRdb redid the calling of the 5' RACE reads with MiXCR, one entry per CDR3 protein. The repertoire includes 120,000 to 150,000 distinct CDR3 sequences, 13% to 15% of them detected once, and more than 25% sits in the top ten. Sequencing was carried out using PBMCs or a T cell subset sorted from them (not recorded which). The receptors stem from an adult woman who had mild COVID-19 (a few samples of this study predate the infection). Cell type and time point are not known.

This clonotype was observed a few times. The chain carries TRBV29-1 and TRBJ2-7; D perhaps matches TRBD2 (6 bases). Trimming removed 7 bases from V and 5 bases from J, with 18 bases in between. CDR3 length equals 13 residues. Germline V gene lookup returns CDR1 SQVTM and CDR2 ANQGSEA. The CDR3 nucleotides read TGCAGCGCTCAACCGCGGGGTATGGACGAGCAGTACTTC. Translating it yields CSAQPRGMDEQYF.

This clonotype is medium-sized. The junction does not match germline at one end; this may be a read error. V usage is TRBV12-3 or TRBV12-4 and J usage is TRBJ2-7, with D unclear. CDR3 length: 11 amino acids. In DNA, the CDR3 is TGTGCCAGCAGCTTAGGATACGAGCAGTACTTC. Amino acid sequence: CASSLGYEQYF.

This clonotype has just a few counts. This sequence joins TRBV27 and TRBJ1-5; no clear D. The CDR3 sequence is 13 residues long. The V gene lost 3 bases and the J gene lost 6 bases, with 9 bases spanning the gap. The germline CDR1 and CDR2 sequences are MNHEY and SMNVEV (reference sequence). CDR3 in amino acids: CASSFQDGQPQHF. CDR3 coding DNA: TGTGCCAGCAGTTTCCAAGATGGTCAGCCCCAGCATTTT.

The chain joins TRBV9 to TRBJ1-1, with D hard to call. There are 15 residues in the CDR3. Trimming stripped 0 bases from V and 4 bases from J, with 13 bases between. CDR1 is SGDLS, CDR2 YYNGEE, per germline. CDR3 nucleotides: TGTGCCAGCAGCGTAGGAGCCACACCCGGCACTGAAGCTTTCTTT. Its protein product is CASSVGATPGTEAFF. Based on the CDR3 plus reference TRBV9 and TRBJ1-1, the full variable domain is DSGVTQTPKHLITATGQRVTLRCSPRSGDLSVYWYQQSLDQGLQFLIQYYNGEERAKGNILERFSAQQFPDLHSELNLSSLELGDSALYFCASSVGATPGTEAFFGQGTRLTVV.

Here the CDR3 reads CASSFPSGGGELFF. Here the CDR3 DNA reads TGCGCCAGCAGCTTCCCTTCGGGGGGCGGGGAGCTGTTTTTT. The rearrangement uses TRBV5-1 and TRBJ2-2; 7 bases line up with TRBD2. Germline trimming cut 2 bases from V and 7 bases from J; bases unmatched to any gene: 5. Germline V gives CDR1 SGHRS, CDR2 YFSETQ. CDR3 length equals 14 residues.

The chain has TRBV7-9 and TRBJ2-4, with a possible D match to TRBD1 (6 bases). The CDR3 totals 15 residues. CDR1 and CDR2 (germline): SEHNR, FQNEAQ (reference sequence). Between the trimmed V and J ends, which lost 1 base and 9 bases, there was a span of 16 bases. CDR3 in amino acids: CASSLVSSLGGIQYF. The CDR3 DNA reads as TGTGCCAGCAGCTTAGTCAGTTCTCTAGGGGGCATTCAGTACTTC.

This clonotype appeared many times. The rearrangement joins TRBV9 to TRBJ2-1, with D perhaps TRBD1 or TRBD2 (5 bases each). Germline V CDR1 and CDR2: SGDLS, YYNGEE. This CDR3 spans 13 amino acids. The V and J ends lost 3 bases and 7 bases respectively, with 11 bases between them. The DNA for the CDR3 is TGTGCCAGCAGCGACGGGACCCGGAATGAGCAGTTCTTC. It specifies CASSDGTRNEQFF.

The rearrangement uses TRBV7-9 and TRBJ1-1; perhaps TRBD1 as D (6 bases). The CDR3 totals 15 residues. V lost 5 bases and J 0 bases, leaving 13 bases between the germline ends. CDR1 and CDR2 (germline): SEHNR, FQNEAQ (reference sequence). This chain's CDR3 is CASSAGQFLNTEAFF. CDR3 nucleotides: TGTGCCAGCAGCGCCGGACAGTTTTTGAACACTGAAGCTTTCTTT.

This clonotype was seen a few times. J is TRBJ2-7 and V is TRBV4-3; D is uncertain. Deletions cut 0 bases from V and 4 bases from J, with 16 bases between. CDR1 and CDR2 (germline): LGHNA, YSLEER. This CDR3 has 16 residues. The CDR3 nucleotides are TGCGCCAGCAGCCAAGATATCGGTAGCCTTTATTACGAGCAGTACTTC. Its translation is CASSQDIGSLYYEQYF.

The chain carries TRBV13 and TRBJ2-7; D may be TRBD2 (7 bases). The CDR3 consists of 13 residues. Germline loops: CDR1 PRHDT, CDR2 FYEKMQ (reference sequence). Deletions cut 5 bases from V and 5 bases from J, with 13 bases between. CDR3 in amino acids: CASSGGGNHEQYF. The CDR3 coding sequence is TGTGCCAGCAGCGGGGGGGGCAACCACGAGCAGTACTTC.

This rearrangement joins TRBV20-1 to TRBJ2-1; D is perhaps TRBD2 (5 bases). The CDR3 contains 12 residues. The germline CDR1 and CDR2 sequences are DFQATT and SNEGSKA (reference sequence). Between the trimmed V and J ends, which lost 3 bases and 3 bases, there was a span of 6 bases. This chain's CDR3 is CSARDFYNEQFF. DNA for the CDR3: TGCAGTGCTAGGGACTTCTACAATGAGCAGTTCTTC.

This clonotype was counted between two and nine times. The chain has TRBV14 and TRBJ1-2; D remains unclear. Germline V gives CDR1 SGHDN, CDR2 FVKESK. This CDR3 has 13 amino acids. Trimming took 4 bases from V and 3 from J, leaving 9 bases between them. The chain's CDR3 is CASSREQYYGYTF. The CDR3 DNA is TGTGCCAGCAGCCGGGAACAGTACTATGGCTACACCTTC.

Only a few counts were recorded for this clonotype. This chain joins TRBV7-3 and TRBJ1-2, with 8 bases matching TRBD1. CDR3 length: 14 residues. From germline, CDR1 is SGHTA and CDR2 FQGTGA. V lost 5 bases to trimming and J lost 8 bases; unmatched junction nucleotides: 10. The CDR3 here is CASSPRDRLSGYTF. The CDR3, as DNA: TGTGCCAGCAGCCCCCGGGACAGGCTTAGCGGCTACACCTTC.

The chain carries TRBV12-3 or TRBV12-4 and TRBJ1-2, with D hard to call. Trimming removed 6 bases at V and 2 bases at J, with 10 bases between. This CDR3 spans 13 amino acids. The CDR3: CASSRTTNYGYTF. CDR3 DNA: TGTGCCAGCAGCCGCACAACGAACTATGGCTACACCTTC.

The V call is TRBV7-9, the J call TRBJ2-1; D uncertain. Trimming shortened V by 5 bases and J by 4 bases, and 6 bases separated the two germline ends. There are 12 residues in the CDR3. Germline values: CDR1 SEHNR, CDR2 FQNEAQ (reference sequence). The CDR3 region is CASSRAYNEQFF. The DNA of the CDR3 is TGTGCCAGCAGCCGGGCGTACAATGAGCAGTTCTTC.